This T cell receptor beta chain was sequenced in a study of T cell responses to AZD1222 COVID-19 vaccine. As concerns this clone: Its antigen is as yet unknown.

General observations from the study: In a largely white British group with more females than males, clonal diversity was possibly underestimated. Seropositive at baseline were only a handful of AZD1222 recipients. When two AZD1222 doses had been given, Spike-specific TCR breadth and depth rose. Samples come after the peak T cell response, not at day 14.

Clones were sequenced by immunoSEQ multiplex PCR, and TCRdb holds only the in-frame ones, with some missing. The data contain approximately 150,000 clones, 90% of them singletons. Germline lookup yields CDR1 MNHNS and CDR2 SASEGT. The CDR3 contains 19 residues. The V end was cut by 4 bases, the J end by 7 bases, with 29 bases between. This specimen consisted of peripheral blood, obtained 28 days after the second AZD1222 dose. The rearrangement uses TRBV6-1 and TRBJ1-3, with D possibly being TRBD1 (6 bases). The TCR was taken from an adult who received the AZD1222 COVID-19 vaccine. CDR3 in DNA: TGTGCCAGCAGTGTCCGGGACAACGACGTTATTTTCTGGAGGAACACCATATATTTT. Translating it yields CASSVRDNDVIFWRNTIYF.